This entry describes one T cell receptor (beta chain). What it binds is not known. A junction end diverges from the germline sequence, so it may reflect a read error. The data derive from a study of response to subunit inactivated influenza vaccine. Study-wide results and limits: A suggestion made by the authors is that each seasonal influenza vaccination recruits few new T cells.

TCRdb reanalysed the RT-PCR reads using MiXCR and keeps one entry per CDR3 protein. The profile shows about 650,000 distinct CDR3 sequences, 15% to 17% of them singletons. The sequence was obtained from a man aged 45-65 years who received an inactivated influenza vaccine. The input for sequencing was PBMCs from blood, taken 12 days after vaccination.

CDR3 loop: CASSPSPGLADNKEQFF. The CDR3 DNA reads TGCGCCAGCAGCCCCTCCCCGGGACTAGCGGATAACAAGGAGCAGTTCTTC. The chain recombines TRBV5-1 with TRBJ2-1; 11 positions match TRBD2. Germline CDR1 and CDR2: SGHRS and YFSETQ. CDR3 length: 17 residues. Looking up the rest from reference TRBV5-1 and TRBJ2-1 gives the full variable domain: KAGVTQTPRYLIKTRGQQVTLSCSPISGHRSVSWYQQTPGQGLQFLFEYFSETQRNKGNFPGRFSGRQFSNSRSEMNVSTLELGDSALYLCASSPSPGLADNKEQFFGPGTRLTVL.